This T cell receptor (beta chain) is from a study of T cell responses to AZD1222 COVID-19 vaccine. Notes on the study in general: Spike-specific TCR repertoires showed rising breadth and depth after two AZD1222 doses. Only five to seven AZD1222 recipients tested seropositive at baseline. Unmutated variant regions reportedly attract nearly half of all spike-specific TCRs.

Assay used: immunoSEQ multiplex PCR; TCRdb lists only in-frame clones, some missing. Of some 170,000 clones in the sample, around 90% were seen once. The table lists this clone with a count of one. The antigen is undetermined. The trim removed 1 base at V and 3 bases at J, leaving 8 bases unmatched. CDR3 length: 16 residues. CDR1 and CDR2 from the germline V gene are KGHSH and LQKENI. The receptor was isolated from an adult who received the MenACWY meningococcal vaccine as a control. The sequences come from peripheral blood, collected 28 days after the second dose of the MenACWY control vaccine. The V call is TRBV18, the J call TRBJ2-7; TRBD2 aligns across 8 bases. CDR3 region: CASSPLTGTRDYEQYF. As DNA, the CDR3 is TGTGCCAGCTCACCACTGACCGGGACTAGAGACTACGAGCAGTACTTC. The entire variable domain, with the rest obtained from reference TRBV18 and TRBJ2-7, is as follows: NAGVMQNPRHLVRRRGQEARLRCSPMKGHSHVYWYRQLPEEGLKFMVYLQKENIIDESGMPKERFSAEFPKEGPSILRIQQVVRGDSAAYFCASSPLTGTRDYEQYFGPGTRLTVT.